In its sample, the clone carrying this T cell receptor beta chain was seen once. The antigen remains undetermined. This record belongs to a study of shared clonotypes between healthy human individuals. Study findings and constraints: The authors expected sequencing depth to affect clonotype sharing among donors. Sequencing of the sorted subsets was shown by rarefaction to be incomplete despite large depth.

A CD45RA-negative memory subset and a CD45RA+ naive subset were separated from the CD4+ cells. Germline V gene data show CDR1 as ENHRY and CDR2 as SYGVKD. The CDR3 contains 16 residues. Trimming cost V 8 bases and J 0 bases; bases outside gene matches: 6. Replicate sorted-subset PCRs were loaded with approximately 190 ng DNA, 31,000 or so T cell genomes. Data came from immunoSEQ multiplex PCR; TCRdb stores just in-frame clones and leaves some out. The sample consists of about 1 million clones, about four fifths of them appearing once. The chain links TRBV10-3 to TRBJ2-7; 14 bases match TRBD2. The source material was memory CD4+ T cells from PBMCs. Subset given: CD45RA-negative fraction. This clonotype was sampled from a man aged 18 to 29 in good health. Some clones in this sample may be carry-over from other donors' samples. The CDR3 here is CAIGGTSGRDSYEQYF. DNA for the CDR3: TGTGCCATCGGGGGGACTAGCGGGAGAGACTCCTACGAGCAGTACTTC.